This TCR beta chain came from a study of human T cells and chemical hapten exposure. TCRdb passed the RACE reads through MiXCR, listing each CDR3 protein once. The sample has more than 50,000 distinct CDR3 sequences, about 7% seen once. The table lists this clonotype with many counts. V dropped 2 bases and J dropped 2; count of bases not matched to a gene: 2. Germline V lookup: CDR1 SGHRS, CDR2 YFSETQ. This CDR3 is built from 15 residues. Time point specified: pre-sensitization, week 0. Noted treatment: therapeutic diphenylcyclopropenone sensitization with weekly scalp DPC. The genes are TRBV5-1 and TRBJ2-5; 11 bases are a match to TRBD1. The TCR comes from a woman aged 25 to 45 with alopecia areata. Some clones in this sample may be carry-over from other donors' samples. This specimen consisted of whole blood, obtained in connection with sensitization to the hapten diphenylcyclopropenone (DPC). The CDR3 DNA reads TGCGCCAGCAGCTTTGGGACAGGGGGTCAAGAGACCCAGTACTTC. It codes for CASSFGTGGQETQYF.